This T cell receptor beta chain is from a study of blood T cell repertoires in COVID-19 (dated by TCRdb to 2018 to 2020). As for the study more broadly: Collaborator samples came from the United States, Italy and Spain and covered acute and convalescent phases of COVID-19. The material from the prospective study consisted of cDNA or gDNA derived from T cells, B-cell-depleted T cells, or PBMCs. Deeply sampled blood TCRbeta repertoires from subjects exposed to, actively infected with, or recovered from COVID-19 were included in the dataset. The repertoires were released in a freely available public database intended as a resource for research on the immune response to SARS-CoV-2. The samples were drawn from two sources: the first 160 participants of the ongoing ImmuneRACE study, and some 1,300 subjects contributed by 6 global collaborators. Nearly every sample came with metadata listing a de-identified subject ID, COVID-19 status, age in years and sex. HLA class I and class II types, where available, came from metadata supplied by the sample provider rather than from assay-based typing. On the study overall, not on this receptor specifically: The amount of clinical and demographic metadata varied by source and participant and was provided uncurated.

For this clone: Which antigen it targets is not known. No per-base quality is available; no much larger clone lies one base away.

Whole blood was collected in K2EDTA tubes by collaborating institutions according to the institutions' own protocols. For TCRbeta analysis, collaborators shipped samples as frozen whole blood, isolated PBMCs, or DNA extracted from either of those sample types. The immunoSEQ Assay, a bias-controlled multiplex PCR, was used to amplify TCRbeta CDR3 regions from genomic DNA. On the authors' methods: Nucleated cell counts per sample were estimated from amplification of reference gene primers within the assay. To quantify the absolute abundance of each unique TCRbeta CDR3 rearrangement, sequence reads were collapsed and filtered. For each sample, productive Simpson clonality was calculated by taking the square root of Simpson's diversity index across productive rearrangements. As stored in TCRdb, this immuneACCESS dataset retains in-frame rearrangements with V and J assigned. A fraction of the clones does not appear; measured against another copy, unresolved V genes explain less than half of the discrepancy, and the remainder lacks a known reason. V, J and clone size were drawn from that table, and D and trimming were deduced from the DNA. The sample table shows about 60,000 clones, and around four fifths are seen once. Of the sample, 9% to 15% is held by the ten largest clones.

Input material: peripheral blood. This clonotype was obtained from a human donor in a cohort sampled during active COVID-19.

The DNA sequence reads TGTGCCAGCAGTGAGTACAGGGGTGAAAAACTGTTTTTT. The resulting protein is CASSEYRGEKLFF. The V and J genes are TRBV6-1 and TRBJ1-4, and TRBD1 matches 7 of the central bases. From the cysteine up to the phenylalanine, the CDR3 has a length of 13 residues. The CDR3 DNA has 39 bases and is translated from base 1. V ends up 3 bases short and J 7 bases short, with an unmatched junction base count of 2. CDR1 MNHNS and CDR2 SASEGT are derived from the germline V gene.